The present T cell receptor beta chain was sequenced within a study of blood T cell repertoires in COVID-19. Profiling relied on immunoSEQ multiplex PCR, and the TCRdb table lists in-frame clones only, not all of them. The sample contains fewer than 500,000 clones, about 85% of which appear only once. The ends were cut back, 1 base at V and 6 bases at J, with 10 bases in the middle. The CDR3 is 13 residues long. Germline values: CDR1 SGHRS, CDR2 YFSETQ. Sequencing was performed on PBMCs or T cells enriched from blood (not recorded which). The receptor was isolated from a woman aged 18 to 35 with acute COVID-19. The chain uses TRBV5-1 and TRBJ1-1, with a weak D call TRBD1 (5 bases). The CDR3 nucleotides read TGCGCCAGCAGCTTGCTTAGGGGATCTGAAGCTTTCTTT. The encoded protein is CASSLLRGSEAFF.